The TCR beta chain under discussion was sequenced for a study of OX40 agonist ivuxolimab in advanced cancers. A note on the overall study: Ivuxolimab was a fully human IgG2 agonistic monoclonal antibody targeting the costimulatory receptor OX40 (CD134). The dose-escalation cohort was 82.7% male with a mean age of roughly 62 years, ranging from roughly 20 to 80. Partial responses occurred in three dose-escalation patients: two with cutaneous melanoma and one with hepatocellular carcinoma. Peripheral TCRbeta sequencing aimed to test whether ivuxolimab altered TCR sequence diversity and caused clonal T-cell expansion. Patients were allowed to have had prior anti-PD-1, anti-PD-L1 or anti-CTLA-4 therapy, and around two fifths of the dose-escalation patients had been treated with checkpoint inhibitors. Among the 52 dose-escalation patients, about 20 had hepatocellular carcinoma, 15 or so melanoma, 9 renal cell carcinoma and 9 head and neck cancer. Intravenous ivuxolimab was administered to patients every 2 weeks at six dose levels: 0.01, 0.1, 0.3, 1.5, 3 and 10 mg/kg. The paper covers the monotherapy dose-escalation part of the phase I ivuxolimab trial, which included N ≈ 57 patients. General study outcomes and caveats: Low levels of normalized T-cell clonal expansion were also seen in some nonresponding patients. The antigen specificity of the clonally expanded peripheral T cells was not determined. At doses from 0.1 to 3.0 mg/kg, clonal expansion was seen in both CD4+ and CD8+ blood T cells between baseline and week 6. In the 0.1-3.0 mg/kg groups, partial responders had among the lowest normalized peripheral clonal expansion, particularly in CD8+ T cells. After ivuxolimab, CD8+ T cells had more expanded clones than CD4+ T cells on average.

Patients with a history of autoimmune disease or receiving systemic immunosuppression were excluded from the trial. Peripheral blood for TCR sequencing was collected from all dose cohorts at baseline, on cycle 4 day 1, and on cycle 7 day 1. The samples were drawn from a first-in-human, open-label, multicenter phase I dose-escalation trial of ivuxolimab. Adults with locally advanced or metastatic melanoma, renal cell carcinoma, hepatocellular carcinoma or head and neck squamous cell carcinoma were enrolled in the trial. Before TCR sequencing, CD4+ T cells and CD8+ T cells were sorted from peripheral blood as separate populations. Genomic DNA was extracted from sorted cells for sequencing of the TCRbeta CDR3 region. The immunoSEQ Assay was used to sequence the TCRbeta CDR3 regions. The source is immuneACCESS, and TCRdb retained only in-frame sequences with V and J called. Part of the clones is not carried over; for the studies checked, unresolved V genes explain less than half of this, and the remainder is unexplained. The sample table shows under 20,000 clones, and approximately 78% are seen once. The top ten hold 2% to 2.5% of the sample.

At the junction V is shortened by 5 bases and J by 0 bases, with 11 bases in between. As encoded in the germline V gene (reference sequence), CDR1 is MNHEY while CDR2 is SMNVEV. The CDR3 goes from the cysteine to the phenylalanine over 14 residues. Only CDR3 DNA remains: 42 bases, in frame from the first base. Concerning this clone itself: The target of this receptor is not known. Per-base quality was not reported, and no clone a single base away is much larger than it.

The TCR originated in an adult with an advanced solid tumor such as melanoma, head and neck, liver or kidney cancer. The chain is made from TRBV27 and TRBJ2-7, with the D gene call left open. The specimen comprised CD4+ or CD8+ T cells sorted from blood, sampled in a trial of the OX40 agonist ivuxolimab. The CDR3 loop reads CASSTRSLSYEQYF. The DNA sequence reads TGTGCCAGCAGTACCCGGTCCCTCTCCTACGAGCAGTACTTC.